The 25 T cell receptor beta chains presented below share a single source sample, sequenced in a study of OX40 agonist ivuxolimab in advanced cancers. Generated by immunoSEQ multiplex PCR, the TCRdb table keeps only in-frame clones and is missing some. Of 25,000 to 30,000 clones detected, about 90% appear once; the ten largest clones hold 13% to 15%. The sequenced sample was CD4+ or CD8+ T cells sorted from blood, obtained in a trial of the OX40 agonist ivuxolimab. These receptors were obtained from an adult with an advanced solid tumor such as melanoma, head and neck, liver or kidney cancer.

This sequence joins TRBV9 and TRBJ2-7; D is unclear. The germline V and J ends were trimmed by 0 bases and 4 bases, with 5 bases remaining between them. This CDR3 region has 12 residues. The germline V gene encodes CDR1 SGDLS and CDR2 YYNGEE. The CDR3 sequence: CASSVDEYEQYF. DNA of the CDR3: TGTGCCAGCAGCGTAGACGAATACGAGCAGTACTTC.

The chain employs TRBV27 and TRBJ2-5, with 12 nucleotides matching TRBD2. With V trimmed by 3 bases and J by 3 bases, 5 bases remained unmatched. CDR1 MNHEY and CDR2 SMNVEV come from the germline V gene (reference sequence). CDR3 length: 16 residues. This CDR3 reads CASSFLAGGPKETQYF. Written as DNA, the CDR3 is TGTGCCAGCAGTTTCCTAGCGGGAGGGCCTAAAGAGACCCAGTACTTC.

The rearrangement joins TRBV7-6 to TRBJ2-7; 7 bases fit TRBD1. The CDR3 totals 15 residues. Germline V gene lookup returns CDR1 SGHVS and CDR2 FNYEAQ. V shed 5 bases, J shed 0 bases, and the junction held 7 bases outside the gene matches. CDR3 sequence reads: CASSEGQPSSYEQYF. CDR3 in DNA: TGTGCCAGCAGCGAGGGACAGCCGAGCTCCTACGAGCAGTACTTC.

The V gene is TRBV28, the J gene TRBJ2-7; D tentatively fits TRBD1 or TRBD2 (5 bases each). Germline CDR1 MDHEN, CDR2 SYDVKM. The CDR3 is 15 amino acids. Deletions cut 8 bases from V and 2 bases from J, with 19 bases between. DNA for the CDR3: TGTGCCAGCCAATGCAGGGACCAAGGAACCTACGAGCAGTACTTC. Its translation is CASQCRDQGTYEQYF.

J is TRBJ2-2 and V is TRBV18; no firm D call. V shed 2 bases and J shed 1 base, with 2 bases lying between them. Germline lookup yields CDR1 KGHSH and CDR2 LQKENI. CDR3 length: 13 amino acids. The CDR3 region has the DNA TGTGCCAGCTCACCAGGGAACACCGGGGAGCTGTTTTTT. Encoded protein: CASSPGNTGELFF.

The rearrangement joins TRBV27 to TRBJ2-7; D call uncertain. Looked up from germline, CDR1 is MNHEY and CDR2 is SMNVEV (reference sequence). V shed 2 bases and J shed 4 bases, with 9 bases lying between them. This CDR3 region has 13 residues. This chain's CDR3 is CASSLSRQYEQYF. The CDR3 DNA reads TGTGCCAGCAGTTTAAGCCGGCAGTACGAGCAGTACTTC.

The CDR3 is CASSMGGNSYNEQFF. In DNA, the CDR3 is TGTGCCAGCAGCATGGGGGGGAACTCCTACAATGAGCAGTTCTTC. This chain connects TRBV7-2 to TRBJ2-1, with 7 bases lining up with TRBD2. The V gene end was trimmed by 5 bases and the J gene end by 0 bases; junction bases not matched to a gene: 4. This CDR3 has 15 amino acids. Germline assignment: CDR1 SGHTA and CDR2 FQGNSA.

This chain connects TRBV6-5 to TRBJ2-1, with D possibly matching TRBD2 (6 bases). Trimming removed 0 bases at V and 12 bases at J, with 15 bases between. Germline CDR1 MNHEY, CDR2 SVGAGI. The length of the CDR3 is 14 residues. The CDR3 protein is CASSYSFPGEGQFF. CDR3 sequence (DNA): TGTGCCAGCAGTTACTCTTTTCCGGGAGAAGGGCAGTTCTTC.

V is TRBV4-1 and J is TRBJ2-7; tentatively, D is TRBD1 (6 bases). Germline CDR1 is MGHRA and CDR2 is YSYEKL. V gave up 1 base and J gave up 2 bases, with 18 bases separating them. The CDR3 consists of 17 residues. The CDR3 DNA is TGCGCCAGCAGCCAAGCCCCTCTGAACAGGGACCCCTACGAGCAGTACTTC. It translates to CASSQAPLNRDPYEQYF.

The V call is TRBV11-3, the J call TRBJ2-1, with D tentatively TRBD1 or TRBD2 (5 bases each). This CDR3 spans 16 amino acids. V lost 5 bases and J lost 2, with 16 bases in between. Germline V gene data show CDR1 as SGHNT and CDR2 as YENEEA. CDR3 in DNA: TGTGCCAGCAGCGAGAGGGTCGGGGCCCCCTACAATGAGCAGTTCTTC. Its translation is CASSERVGAPYNEQFF.

The chain is built from TRBV7-9 and TRBJ2-7; TRBD2 matches at 7 bases. This CDR3 has 18 amino acids. CDR1 is SEHNR and CDR2 is FQNEAQ in the germline V gene (reference sequence). The J segment lost 2 bases and the V segment lost 4 bases, leaving 17 bases of the junction unmatched. This CDR3 is CASSSYPTSDLRPYEQYF. The CDR3 region has the DNA TGTGCCAGCAGCTCCTACCCCACTAGCGACCTGAGGCCCTACGAGCAGTACTTC.

The rearrangement links TRBV6-5 to TRBJ1-4; D unclear. Trimming shortened V by 0 bases and J by 4 bases, and 9 bases separated the two germline ends. Germline CDR1 and CDR2: MNHEY and SVGAGI. The CDR3 contains 15 residues. CDR3 sequence: CASSYSIVGNEKLFF. DNA for the CDR3: TGTGCCAGCAGTTACTCGATTGTTGGTAATGAAAAACTGTTTTTT.

The chain employs TRBV7-3 and TRBJ2-5; 8 bases are shared with TRBD2. V dropped 5 bases and J dropped 5; count of bases not matched to a gene: 19. This CDR3 contains 18 residues. The germline V gene encodes CDR1 SGHTA and CDR2 FQGTGA. In DNA, the CDR3 is TGTGCCAGCAGCCCTCAGTCAGCGGGGGCGGGTGGAGAGGAGACCCAGTACTTC. As protein: CASSPQSAGAGGEETQYF.

The V gene is TRBV5-6, the J gene TRBJ2-3, with TRBD2 matching over 9 bases. Germline trimming cut 4 bases from V and 2 bases from J; bases unmatched to any gene: 8. The germline V gene has CDR1 SGHDT and CDR2 YYEEEE. This CDR3 spans 16 amino acids. The CDR3: CASSHRLAAYTDTQYF. Here the CDR3 DNA reads TGTGCCAGCAGCCATCGACTAGCGGCATACACAGATACGCAGTATTTT.

This chain joins TRBV5-8 and TRBJ2-1, with D possibly matching TRBD2 (6 bases). The germline CDR1 and CDR2 sequences are SGHTS and YDEGEE. The CDR3 runs 15 residues. V lost 3 bases and J lost 1, with 11 bases in between. CDR3 region: CASSSTGVSYNEQFF. The CDR3 DNA reads TGTGCCAGCAGCTCAACGGGAGTTTCCTACAATGAGCAGTTCTTC.

The V and J genes are TRBV2 and TRBJ2-1; 10 bases fit TRBD2. Germline lookup yields CDR1 SNHLY and CDR2 FYNNEI. The junction had 1 base not matched to a gene; V was cut back by 6 bases and J by 5 bases. The length of the CDR3 is 13 residues. The CDR3: CASRLAGHNEQFF. The CDR3 DNA reads TGTGCCAGCAGACTAGCGGGACACAATGAGCAGTTCTTC.

The sample holds one count of this clone. The rearrangement joins TRBV4-1 to TRBJ2-1; the D gene is possibly TRBD2 (5 bases). Germline-derived CDR1 and CDR2 are MGHRA and YSYEKL. With 0 bases removed from V and 5 bases from J, the gap between germline ends came to 14 bases. The CDR3 extends over 16 amino acids. CDR3 coding DNA: TGCGCCAGCAGCCAAGAGAAGGAGGAACCCGACAATGAGCAGTTCTTC. Translating it yields CASSQEKEEPDNEQFF.

J is TRBJ2-5 and V is TRBV5-4; 7 nucleotides match TRBD2. CDR3 size: 15 residues. J lost 5 bases, V lost 2 bases, and 9 bases had no gene match. CDR1 and CDR2 from the germline V gene are SGHNT and YYREEE (reference sequence). The CDR3 DNA reads TGTGCCAGCAGCTTCTCCCGGACTAGTTCGGAGACCCAGTACTTC. It is translated as CASSFSRTSSETQYF.

This clone has just a few counts. The genes are TRBV7-8 and TRBJ2-5, with 7 positions matching TRBD2. There are 14 residues in the CDR3. J was trimmed by 4 bases and V by 1 base; bases with no gene match: 3. From germline, CDR1 is SGHVS and CDR2 FQNEAQ. The CDR3 spells CASSLEVAGETQYF. CDR3 sequence (DNA): TGTGCCAGCAGCTTAGAGGTAGCGGGAGAGACCCAGTACTTC.

The CDR3 region has the DNA TGTGCCAGCAGCTTGGGGACAGACTTCTATGGCTACACCTTC. Translating gives CASSLGTDFYGYTF. J is TRBJ1-2 and V is TRBV5-6; maybe TRBD1 (6 bases). In germline, CDR1 is SGHDT, CDR2 YYEEEE. The CDR3 totals 14 residues. Trimming removed 0 bases from V and 4 bases from J, with 10 bases in between.

The chain has TRBV11-2 and TRBJ2-7, with D perhaps matching TRBD1 (5 bases). Germline values: CDR1 SGHAT, CDR2 FQNNGV. The V gene lost 0 bases and the J gene lost 7 bases, with 13 bases spanning the gap. The CDR3 has 14 amino acids. For the CDR3, the DNA is TGTGCCAGCAGCTTAGAAGGACACCTGGGGGAGCAGTACTTC. It codes for CASSLEGHLGEQYF. The full variable domain, completed using reference TRBV11-2 and TRBJ2-7, is EAGVAQSPRYKIIEKRQSVAFWCNPISGHATLYWYQQILGQGPKLLIQFQNNGVVDDSQLPKDRFSAERLKGVDSTLKIQPAKLEDSAVYLCASSLEGHLGEQYFGPGTRLTVT.

This chain links TRBV6-6 with TRBJ2-1, with 10 bases aligning to TRBD1. Germline CDR1 is MNHNY and CDR2 is SVGAGI (reference sequence). This CDR3 is 14 amino acids long. V shed 5 bases and J 5 bases; nucleotides not matched to a gene: 3. CDR3 sequence (DNA): TGTGCCAGCAGTCGGGACAGGGGAGACAATGAGCAGTTCTTC. Amino acids: CASSRDRGDNEQFF.

The J gene is TRBJ2-7, the V gene TRBV27; 11 bases align to TRBD2. V lost 5 bases to trimming and J lost 4 bases; unmatched junction nucleotides: 7. CDR1 and CDR2 from the germline V gene are MNHEY and SMNVEV (reference sequence). There are 15 residues in the CDR3. The CDR3 bases are TGTGCCAGCAGTCCGTTACTAGCGGGAGCGTACGAGCAGTACTTC. Translating gives CASSPLLAGAYEQYF.

The V and J genes are TRBV14 and TRBJ1-1, with D perhaps matching TRBD1 (6 bases). Germline lookup yields CDR1 SGHDN and CDR2 FVKESK. The CDR3 has 14 amino acids. V was trimmed by 3 bases and J by 4 bases, leaving 12 bases between them. CDR3 nucleotides: TGTGCCAGCAGCCAGACAGGCTACGGCACTGAAGCTTTCTTT. This encodes CASSQTGYGTEAFF.

Concerning this clone: The sample contains more than one DNA sequence encoding this CDR3. This sequence joins TRBV7-9 and TRBJ2-2; D gene ambiguous. Trimming left V 5 bases short and J 6 bases short, with 7 bases between. Germline CDR1 and CDR2: SEHNR and FQNEAQ (reference sequence). The CDR3 is 12 amino acids. The CDR3 reads CASSLRAGELFF. The CDR3 coding sequence is TGTGCCAGCAGCCTACGGGCCGGGGAGCTGTTTTTT.